The next 30 T cell receptor beta chains were all read from a single sample in a study of T cell clones after liver transplantation. The method was immunoSEQ multiplex PCR; TCRdb's version includes in-frame clones alone and lacks a portion of them. The sample records under 60,000 clones, roughly 70% being singletons. Material: CD4+ T cells from blood, obtained at the 22-month timepoint. The receptors come from a human patient who received a liver transplant. Some T cells may have originated in the graft donor.

This clone was detected only a few times. V usage is TRBV12-5 and J usage is TRBJ1-6; no reliable D call. There are 12 residues in the CDR3. V gave up 3 bases and J gave up 10 bases, with 7 bases separating them. From germline, CDR1 is LGHNT and CDR2 FRNRAP. The CDR3 sequence: CASGFEGSPLHF. CDR3 nucleotide sequence: TGTGCTAGTGGTTTTGAGGGCTCACCCCTCCACTTT.

The rearrangement links TRBV2 to TRBJ1-4; 7 bases map to TRBD1. V trimming: 4 bases; J trimming: 3 bases; junction bases outside the gene matches: 8. In germline, CDR1 is SNHLY, CDR2 FYNNEI. CDR3 length equals 16 residues. The CDR3 bases are TGTGCCAGCAGTGGAACCTTCGGGACAGCTAATGAAAAACTGTTTTTT. Translated: CASSGTFGTANEKLFF.

V and J are TRBV9 and TRBJ2-7, with 8 bases lining up with TRBD1. The CDR3 covers 15 residues. V dropped 4 bases and J dropped 4; count of bases not matched to a gene: 10. Germline values: CDR1 SGDLS, CDR2 YYNGEE. CDR3 coding DNA: TGTGCCAGCAGCCCGGACGACAGGGGTACATACGAGCAGTACTTC. It yields the protein CASSPDDRGTYEQYF.

The V and J genes are TRBV9 and TRBJ1-3; 8 positions agree with TRBD1. After removal of 4 bases from V and 1 base from J, the junction contained 7 bases not matched to a gene. This CDR3 is built from 16 residues. Germline CDR1 reads SGDLS; CDR2 reads YYNGEE. The CDR3 DNA reads as TGTGCCAGCAGCAAGTCCAGGGGGCTTTCTGGAAACACCATATATTTT. It is translated as CASSKSRGLSGNTIYF. The full variable domain, its missing parts supplied by reference TRBV9 and TRBJ1-3, is DSGVTQTPKHLITATGQRVTLRCSPRSGDLSVYWYQQSLDQGLQFLIQYYNGEERAKGNILERFSAQQFPDLHSELNLSSLELGDSALYFCASSKSRGLSGNTIYFGEGSWLTVV.

The chain has TRBV29-1 and TRBJ2-5; 14 nucleotides line up with TRBD2. This CDR3 is built from 15 residues. The germline V gene encodes CDR1 SQVTM and CDR2 ANQGSEA. The ends lost 7 bases at V and 5 bases at J; junction bases unmatched: 9. CDR3 amino acids: CSARTSGGIFETQYF. DNA of the CDR3: TGCAGCGCCCGGACTAGCGGGGGGATTTTTGAGACCCAGTACTTC.

The chain recombines TRBV9 with TRBJ2-7, with D tentatively TRBD1 (5 bases). Trimming stripped 0 bases from V and 2 bases from J, with 12 bases between. Per the germline V gene, CDR1 is SGDLS and CDR2 is YYNGEE. The CDR3 runs to 15 residues. The CDR3 spells CASSVEAGPTYEQYF. The CDR3 DNA reads TGTGCCAGCAGCGTAGAGGCAGGGCCTACCTACGAGCAGTACTTC.

V usage is TRBV11-3 and J usage is TRBJ2-3; 13 nucleotides agree with TRBD2. The germline CDR1 and CDR2 sequences are SGHNT and YENEEA. With 3 bases clipped from V and 2 bases from J, the junction kept 2 bases outside the gene matches. CDR3 length equals 16 residues. Written as DNA, the CDR3 is TGTGCCAGCAGCTTCGGGACTAGCGGGGCCACAGATACGCAGTATTTT. The encoded protein is CASSFGTSGATDTQYF.

There are a few counts of this clone. The chain employs TRBV5-4 and TRBJ1-2; D is unresolved. Germline loops: CDR1 SGHNT, CDR2 YYREEE (reference sequence). The CDR3 length is 13 residues. V shed 0 bases and J shed 5 bases, with 8 bases lying between them. Written as DNA, the CDR3 is TGTGCCAGCAGCTTGGGGCGGGGATATGGCTACACCTTC. Its protein is CASSLGRGYGYTF.

J is TRBJ1-5 and V is TRBV19; unclear D gene. The CDR3 covers 12 residues. The germline V gene has CDR1 LNHDA and CDR2 SQIVND (reference sequence). V was clipped by 11 bases and J by 1 base, with 9 bases between them. Written as DNA, the CDR3 is TGTGCCTGTCAAGGCAGCAATCAGCCCCAGCATTTT. Translation gives CACQGSNQPQHF.

The genes are TRBV6-5 and TRBJ2-7; no clear D. CDR3 length equals 13 residues. Looked up from germline, CDR1 is MNHEY and CDR2 is SVGAGI. The V end was cut by 5 bases, the J end by 5 bases, with 13 bases between. CDR3 sequence: CASSVTFGNEQYF. In DNA, the CDR3 is TGTGCCAGCAGTGTCACCTTCGGCAACGAGCAGTACTTC.

The CDR3 loop reads CASTIPGENHGYTF. The CDR3 nucleotides read TGTGCCAGCACCATTCCAGGGGAAAATCATGGCTACACCTTC. This sequence joins TRBV6-5 and TRBJ1-2; D perhaps matches TRBD1 (6 bases). The CDR3 has 14 amino acids. Trimming removed 7 bases at V and 6 bases at J, with 18 bases between. CDR1 and CDR2 (germline): MNHEY, SVGAGI.

The V call is TRBV19, the J call TRBJ1-6; D gene unclear. Germline V lookup: CDR1 LNHDA, CDR2 SQIVND (reference sequence). V lost 3 bases and J lost 0, with 12 bases in between. The CDR3 runs 17 residues. The CDR3 loop is CASSINSQSSYNSPLHF. The CDR3 DNA reads TGTGCCAGTAGTATCAACAGTCAGAGCTCCTATAATTCACCCCTCCACTTT.

The rearrangement uses TRBV4-1 and TRBJ1-1; TRBD1 aligns across 8 bases. V shed 1 base, J shed 5 bases, and the junction held 9 bases outside the gene matches. The CDR3 is 16 residues long. From germline, CDR1 is MGHRA and CDR2 YSYEKL. CDR3 sequence: CASSQVLRTGQTEAFF. The CDR3 DNA follows: TGCGCCAGCAGCCAAGTTTTACGGACAGGGCAAACTGAAGCTTTCTTT.

The rearrangement joins TRBV7-9 to TRBJ1-1; D is undetermined. The V gene lost 1 base and the J gene lost 4 bases, with 7 bases spanning the gap. Germline assignment: CDR1 SEHNR and CDR2 FQNEAQ (reference sequence). CDR3 length: 13 residues. The CDR3 loop is CASSLGVSTEAFF. Written as DNA, the CDR3 is TGTGCCAGCAGCTTAGGAGTTAGCACTGAAGCTTTCTTT.

This chain joins TRBV28 and TRBJ1-5; possible D gene TRBD1, 5 bases. Per germline, CDR1 MDHEN and CDR2 SYDVKM. The CDR3 is made up of 11 amino acids. V lost 3 bases, J lost 11 bases, and 8 bases lay in between. CDR3 residues: CASSFKQAQHF. The CDR3 nucleotides read TGTGCCAGCAGTTTCAAACAGGCCCAGCATTTT.

This clone turned up a few times. The rearrangement uses TRBV6-5 and TRBJ1-4; TRBD1 agrees at 7 bases. The CDR3 has 14 amino acids. Germline-derived CDR1 and CDR2 are MNHEY and SVGAGI. V trimming: 6 bases; J trimming: 4 bases; junction bases outside the gene matches: 5. This CDR3 is CASRADRSNEKLFF. The CDR3 DNA reads as TGTGCCAGCAGAGCGGACAGGAGTAATGAAAAACTGTTTTTT.

The rearrangement uses TRBV19 and TRBJ2-3; D perhaps matches TRBD2 (5 bases). Germline values: CDR1 LNHDA, CDR2 SQIVND (reference sequence). The CDR3 runs to 15 residues. Trimming cost V 1 base and J 5 bases, with 13 bases left between them. CDR3 sequence reads: CASSIAIIGGDTQYF. CDR3 bases: TGTGCCAGTAGTATAGCCATAATTGGAGGAGATACGCAGTATTTT.

The V and J genes are TRBV4-2 and TRBJ2-7, with D unresolved. V dropped 0 bases and J dropped 3 bases, with 9 bases sitting between them. Germline values: CDR1 LGHNA, CDR2 YNFKEQ. The CDR3 totals 14 residues. In DNA form, the CDR3 reads TGTGCCAGCAGCCAAGAGTCGACTTTCTACGAGCAGTACTTC. Translated: CASSQESTFYEQYF.

This sequence joins TRBV30 and TRBJ2-3, with 8 nucleotides matching TRBD2. V shed 2 bases and J 5 bases; nucleotides not matched to a gene: 6. The CDR3 runs to 14 residues. Looked up from germline, CDR1 is GTSNPN and CDR2 is SVGIG (reference sequence). The CDR3 region has the DNA TGTGCCTGGAGTCTTACGGGGGGGCAAGATACGCAGTATTTT. Its translation is CAWSLTGGQDTQYF.

The chain has TRBV9 and TRBJ1-1; TRBD1 is a possible D gene (6 bases). V lost 4 bases to trimming and J lost 0 bases, with 10 bases between them. CDR1 and CDR2 (germline): SGDLS, YYNGEE. This CDR3 has 14 residues. The CDR3, as DNA: TGTGCCAGCAGCATCGGGACACTGAACACTGAAGCTTTCTTT. As protein: CASSIGTLNTEAFF.

This clone has more than one count but fewer than ten. This specimen includes other DNA sequences encoding the same CDR3. This sequence joins TRBV6-6 and TRBJ2-3, with 7 bases fitting TRBD1. The CDR3 is 14 residues long. The J segment lost 5 bases and the V segment lost 0 bases, leaving 2 bases of the junction unmatched. Germline V gene data show CDR1 as MNHNY and CDR2 as SVGAGI (reference sequence). CDR3 protein: CASSYSAGGDTQYF. DNA of the CDR3: TGTGCCAGCAGTTACTCGGCAGGGGGAGATACGCAGTATTTT.

This clone was found a few times. The V gene is TRBV10-3, the J gene TRBJ1-6; 8 positions match TRBD1. CDR3 length: 14 residues. J gave up 8 bases and V 6 bases, and 6 bases lay outside the gene matches. The germline V gene encodes CDR1 ENHRY and CDR2 SYGVKD. For the CDR3, the DNA is TGTGCCATCAGCGAACAGGGGGAATATTCACCCCTCCACTTT. Its translation: CAISEQGEYSPLHF.

The chain joins TRBV30 to TRBJ2-1; D perhaps matches TRBD2 (6 bases). V was shortened by 3 bases and J by 5 bases, with 17 bases between the two germline ends. The germline CDR1 and CDR2 sequences are GTSNPN and SVGIG (reference sequence). The CDR3 contains 15 residues. The CDR3 region is CAWSPPGLTNNEQFF. DNA for the CDR3: TGTGCCTGGAGCCCGCCGGGACTTACCAACAATGAGCAGTTCTTC.

The rearrangement links TRBV28 to TRBJ2-3, with D possibly being TRBD1 (5 bases). CDR3 length: 17 amino acids. Germline CDR1 MDHEN, CDR2 SYDVKM. Trimming cost V 5 bases and J 5 bases, with 23 bases left between them. DNA for the CDR3: TGTGCCAGCAGTAAGGGCCTCAGTGGGGCCCTTGGAGATACGCAGTATTTT. Protein product: CASSKGLSGALGDTQYF.

This clone came up a few times. The V call is TRBV29-1, the J call TRBJ1-2, with D perhaps matching TRBD1 (5 bases). With 7 bases removed from V and 4 bases from J, the gap between germline ends came to 16 bases. The CDR3 is 13 residues long. CDR1 and CDR2 from the germline V gene are SQVTM and ANQGSEA. The DNA for the CDR3 is TGCAGCGCCCGGACACCGACCACCTATGGCTACACCTTC. Amino acids: CSARTPTTYGYTF.

This chain joins TRBV11-2 and TRBJ2-5, with 7 bases aligning to TRBD1. The germline V gene has CDR1 SGHAT and CDR2 FQNNGV. There are 15 residues in the CDR3. J lost 5 bases, V lost 4 bases, and 10 bases had no gene match. The CDR3 spells CASSSPDRAGETQYF. For the CDR3, the DNA is TGTGCCAGCAGCTCGCCTGACAGGGCCGGGGAGACCCAGTACTTC.

The chain carries TRBV7-8 and TRBJ2-7; TRBD2 might be the D (7 bases). Per the germline V gene, CDR1 is SGHVS and CDR2 is FQNEAQ. Between the trimmed V and J ends, which lost 3 bases and 7 bases, there was a span of 16 bases. This CDR3 is 14 amino acids long. CDR3 loop: CASSFLGGAGEQYF. CDR3 DNA sequence: TGTGCCAGCAGCTTTCTGGGGGGGGCAGGTGAGCAGTACTTC.

This rearrangement joins TRBV6-6 to TRBJ2-1; D perhaps matches TRBD2 (6 bases). V gave up 4 bases and J gave up 7 bases, with 20 bases separating them. The germline V gene has CDR1 MNHNY and CDR2 SVGAGI (reference sequence). This CDR3 has 16 amino acids. The DNA of the CDR3 is TGTGCCAGCAGTTCCGCCGGGGCCCTGGGGGGAAATGAGCAGTTCTTC. Encoded protein: CASSSAGALGGNEQFF.

V usage is TRBV6-6 and J usage is TRBJ2-2; TRBD2 agrees at 7 bases. Germline CDR1 is MNHNY and CDR2 is SVGAGI (reference sequence). CDR3 length: 16 amino acids. With V trimmed by 7 bases and J by 3 bases, 11 bases remained unmatched. This CDR3 is CASTALGGSYTGELFF. The CDR3 region has the DNA TGTGCCAGCACCGCCCTGGGAGGGAGCTACACCGGGGAGCTGTTTTTT.

This chain links TRBV19 with TRBJ2-3; D possibly corresponds to TRBD2 (6 bases). Trimming pared 5 bases from V and 1 base from J, leaving 13 bases between. CDR3 size: 15 residues. The germline gives CDR1 LNHDA, CDR2 SQIVND (reference sequence). DNA for the CDR3: TGTGCCAGTAGTGCCCCCCAGCGGGGCACAGATACGCAGTATTTT. Residues: CASSAPQRGTDTQYF. Full variable domain (remainder filled in from reference TRBV19 and TRBJ2-3): DGGITQSPKYLFRKEGQNVTLSCEQNLNHDAMYWYRQDPGQGLRLIYYSQIVNDFQKGDIAEGYSVSREKKESFPLTVTSAQKNPTAFYLCASSAPQRGTDTQYFGPGTRLTVL.